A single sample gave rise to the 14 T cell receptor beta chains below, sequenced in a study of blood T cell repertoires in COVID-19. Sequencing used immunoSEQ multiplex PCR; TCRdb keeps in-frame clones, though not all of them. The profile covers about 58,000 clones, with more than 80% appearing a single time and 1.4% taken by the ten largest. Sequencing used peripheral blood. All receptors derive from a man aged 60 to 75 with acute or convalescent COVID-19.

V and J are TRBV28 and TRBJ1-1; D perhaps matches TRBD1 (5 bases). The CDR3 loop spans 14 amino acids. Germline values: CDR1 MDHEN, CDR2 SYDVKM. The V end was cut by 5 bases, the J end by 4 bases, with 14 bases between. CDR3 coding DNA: TGTGCCAGCAGTGTGCCGCGGGGGGGCACTGAAGCTTTCTTT. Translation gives CASSVPRGGTEAFF.

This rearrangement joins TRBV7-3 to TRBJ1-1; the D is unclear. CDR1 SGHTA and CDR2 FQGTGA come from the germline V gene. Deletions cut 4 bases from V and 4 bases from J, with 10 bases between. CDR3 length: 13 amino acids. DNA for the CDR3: TGTGCCAGCAGCTCTAGGACTCGCACTGAAGCTTTCTTT. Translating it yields CASSSRTRTEAFF.

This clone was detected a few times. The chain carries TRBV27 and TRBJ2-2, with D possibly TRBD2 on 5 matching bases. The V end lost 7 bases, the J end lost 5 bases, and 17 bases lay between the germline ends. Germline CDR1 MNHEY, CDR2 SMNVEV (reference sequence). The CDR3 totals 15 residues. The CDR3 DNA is TGTGCCAGCAATGGACTGTCAAGACCGACCGGGGAGCTGTTTTTT. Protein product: CASNGLSRPTGELFF.

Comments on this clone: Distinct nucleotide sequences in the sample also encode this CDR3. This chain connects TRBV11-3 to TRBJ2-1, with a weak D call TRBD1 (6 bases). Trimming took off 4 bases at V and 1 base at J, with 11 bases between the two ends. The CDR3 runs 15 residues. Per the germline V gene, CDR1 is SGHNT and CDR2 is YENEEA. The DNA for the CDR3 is TGTGCCAGCAGCTCCGGGACAAATTCCTACAATGAGCAGTTCTTC. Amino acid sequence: CASSSGTNSYNEQFF.

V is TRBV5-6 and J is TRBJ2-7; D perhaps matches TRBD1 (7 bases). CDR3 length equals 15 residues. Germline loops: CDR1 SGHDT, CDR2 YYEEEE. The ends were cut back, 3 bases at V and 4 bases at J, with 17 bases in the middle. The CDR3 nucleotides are TGTGCCAGCAGCTCCCCGGGGCAGGGGGGATACGAGCAGTACTTC. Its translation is CASSSPGQGGYEQYF.

CDR3 sequence: CATSDSLEVPAYEQYF. The CDR3 coding sequence is TGTGCCACCAGCGATAGTCTGGAGGTTCCCGCCTACGAGCAGTACTTC. The chain links TRBV24-1 to TRBJ2-7, with D maybe TRBD2 (5 bases). There are 16 residues in the CDR3. Germline CDR1 is KGHDR and CDR2 is SFDVKD. The V end was cut by 7 bases, the J end by 2 bases, with 20 bases between.

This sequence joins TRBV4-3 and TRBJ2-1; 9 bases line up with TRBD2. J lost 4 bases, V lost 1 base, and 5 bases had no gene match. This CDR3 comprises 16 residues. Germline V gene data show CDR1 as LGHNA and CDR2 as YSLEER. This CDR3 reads CASSQATSGDYNEQFF. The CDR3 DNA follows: TGCGCCAGCAGCCAAGCGACTAGCGGAGATTACAATGAGCAGTTCTTC.

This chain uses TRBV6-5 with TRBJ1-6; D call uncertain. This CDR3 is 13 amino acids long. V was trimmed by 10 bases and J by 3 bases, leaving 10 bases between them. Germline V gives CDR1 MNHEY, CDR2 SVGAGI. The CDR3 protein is CATFLLYNSPLHF. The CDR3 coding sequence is TGTGCCACCTTCCTACTCTATAATTCACCCCTCCACTTT.

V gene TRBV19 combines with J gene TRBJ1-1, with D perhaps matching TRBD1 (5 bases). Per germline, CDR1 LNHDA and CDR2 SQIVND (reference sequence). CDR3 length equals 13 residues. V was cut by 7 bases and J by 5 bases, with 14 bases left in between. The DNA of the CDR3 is TGTGCCAGTATCTACCTCGGGGGAACTGAAGCTTTCTTT. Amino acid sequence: CASIYLGGTEAFF.

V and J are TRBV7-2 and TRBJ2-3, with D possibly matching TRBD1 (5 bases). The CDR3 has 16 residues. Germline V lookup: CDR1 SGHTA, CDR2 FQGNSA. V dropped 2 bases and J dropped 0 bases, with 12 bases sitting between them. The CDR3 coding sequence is TGTGCCAGCAGCTTAAATCCGAAGGGGAGCACAGATACGCAGTATTTT. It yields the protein CASSLNPKGSTDTQYF.

CDR3 nucleotides: TGTGCCAGCAGCCAAAGGGTACAGGCGAACTATGGCTACACCTTC. It specifies CASSQRVQANYGYTF. The chain uses TRBV3-1 (or the pseudogene TRBV3-2) and TRBJ1-2, with a possible D match to TRBD1 (5 bases). The germline V gene has CDR1 LGHDT and CDR2 YNNKEL (reference sequence). The CDR3 is 15 residues long. V was pared by 2 bases and J by 2 bases, with 12 bases between.

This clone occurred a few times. The CDR3 nucleotides read TGCGCCAGCGAGGGCTCGGAAAACACCATATATTTT. Translating gives CASEGSENTIYF. This chain links TRBV4-1 with TRBJ1-3; D uncertain. V lost 8 bases, J lost 6 bases, and 11 bases lay in between. Germline CDR1 MGHRA, CDR2 YSYEKL. This CDR3 has 12 residues.

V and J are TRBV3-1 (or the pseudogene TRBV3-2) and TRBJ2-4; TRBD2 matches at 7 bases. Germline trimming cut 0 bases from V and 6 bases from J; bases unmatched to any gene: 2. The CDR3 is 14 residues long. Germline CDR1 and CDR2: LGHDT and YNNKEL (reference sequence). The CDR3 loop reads CASSQDPGGNIQYF. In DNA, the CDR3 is TGTGCCAGCAGCCAAGACCCGGGGGGAAACATTCAGTACTTC.

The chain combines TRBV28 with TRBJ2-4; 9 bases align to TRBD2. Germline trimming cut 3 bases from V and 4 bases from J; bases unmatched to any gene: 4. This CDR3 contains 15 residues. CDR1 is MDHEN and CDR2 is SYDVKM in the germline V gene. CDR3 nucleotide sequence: TGTGCCAGCAGTTTGAGTCTAGCGGGAAAAAACATTCAGTACTTC. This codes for CASSLSLAGKNIQYF.